This T cell receptor (beta chain) emerged from a study of control samples from healthy donors and cancer patients. Measured with immunoSEQ multiplex PCR; TCRdb has only the in-frame clones, and not every one. This sample has 70,000 or so clones, with about 90% found just once. Germline CDR1 MGHRA, CDR2 YSYEKL. V lost 2 bases and J lost 3, with 12 bases in between. There are 15 residues in the CDR3. V is TRBV4-1 and J is TRBJ2-3; D possibly uses TRBD1 or TRBD2 (5 bases each). This TCR derives from a man in his 60s with lung cancer. The material sequenced was PBMCs. The CDR3 is CASSQLRGTTDTQYF. The CDR3 DNA sequence: TGCGCCAGCAGCCAATTGAGGGGCACAACAGATACGCAGTATTTT.